This section outlines one TCR beta chain sequence together with its context. This entry belongs to a study of monozygotic twins with cystic fibrosis. This table comes from immunoSEQ multiplex PCR, and its TCRdb copy is limited to in-frame clones, with some not included. In the table there are approximately 11,000 clones, approximately 96% of which are singletons. The CDR3 sequence is 14 residues long. Between the trimmed V and J ends, which lost 4 bases and 4 bases, there was a span of 14 bases. The germline CDR1 and CDR2 sequences are SNHLY and FYNNEI. V and J are TRBV2 and TRBJ2-7; D is perhaps TRBD1 or TRBD2 (5 bases each). The sample comprised blood. This TCR was recovered from a boy between 10 and 17 years old with cystic fibrosis. CDR3 sequence: CASSAPGRRYEQYF. The CDR3 DNA is TGTGCCAGCAGTGCACCGGGACGGCGATACGAGCAGTACTTC.